This record covers a single T cell receptor beta chain. This CDR3 comprises 13 residues. The J segment lost 6 bases and the V segment lost 4 bases, leaving 4 bases of the junction unmatched. Germline loops: CDR1 SGHAT, CDR2 FQNNGV. In the authors' methods: Amplifying reference gene primers gave estimates of nucleated cell counts. Only in-frame clones appear in the TCRdb table, and some are missing; sequencing was by immunoSEQ multiplex PCR. V, J and clone size were drawn from that table, and D and trimming were deduced from the DNA. The sample lists 110,000 or so clones; roughly 80% were seen once. The data stem from a study of blood T cell repertoires in COVID-19. Study-level background: Nucleic acid was either cDNA or gDNA, and it came from T cells, B-cell-depleted T cells, or PBMCs.

Specimen: peripheral blood. The clonotype originates from a woman in her fifties or sixties with acute or convalescent COVID-19. The rearrangement joins TRBV11-2 to TRBJ1-2, with 8 bases that match TRBD1. The CDR3 region has the DNA TGTGCCAGCAGCTCACAGGGGGTCGATGGCTACACCTTC. Protein: CASSSQGVDGYTF.